This T cell receptor (beta chain) was found in a study of OX40 agonist ivuxolimab in advanced cancers. Study-wide findings and caveats: Expanded clones were, on average, more numerous among CD8+ T cells than CD4+.

Notes on this clone: What it binds is not known.

Assay used: immunoSEQ multiplex PCR; TCRdb lists only in-frame clones, some missing. The sample yields 80,000 or so clones, about 93% seen once. The material sequenced was CD4+ or CD8+ T cells sorted from blood, taken in a trial of the OX40 agonist ivuxolimab. The source is an adult with an advanced solid tumor such as melanoma, head and neck, liver or kidney cancer.

CDR3: CASSLRYYEAFF. In nucleotides, the CDR3 is TGTGCCAGCAGTTTAAGGTACTACGAAGCTTTCTTT. The gene calls are TRBV28 and TRBJ1-1; D gene ambiguous. The CDR3 is 12 amino acids. CDR1 is MDHEN, CDR2 SYDVKM, per germline. V lost 2 bases to trimming and J lost 8 bases, with 9 bases between them.